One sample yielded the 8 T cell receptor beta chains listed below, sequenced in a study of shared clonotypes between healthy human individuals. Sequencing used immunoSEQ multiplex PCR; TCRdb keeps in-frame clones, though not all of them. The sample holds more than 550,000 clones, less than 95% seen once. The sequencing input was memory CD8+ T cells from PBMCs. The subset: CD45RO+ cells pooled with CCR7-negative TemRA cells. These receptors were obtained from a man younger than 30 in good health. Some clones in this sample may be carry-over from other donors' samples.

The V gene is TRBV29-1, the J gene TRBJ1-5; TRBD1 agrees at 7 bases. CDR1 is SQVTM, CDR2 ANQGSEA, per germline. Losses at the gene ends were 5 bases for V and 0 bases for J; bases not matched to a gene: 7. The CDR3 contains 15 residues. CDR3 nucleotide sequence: TGCAGCGTTATACCGGGACAGCATAGCAATCAGCCCCAGCATTTT. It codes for CSVIPGQHSNQPQHF. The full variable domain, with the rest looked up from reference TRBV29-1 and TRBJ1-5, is SAVISQKPSRDICQRGTSLTIQCQVDSQVTMMFWYRQQPGQSLTLIATANQGSEATYESGFVIDKFPISRPNLTFSTLTVSNMSPEDSSIYLCSVIPGQHSNQPQHFGDGTRLSIL.

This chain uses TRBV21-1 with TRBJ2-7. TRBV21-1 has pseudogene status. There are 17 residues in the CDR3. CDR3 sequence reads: CASSKALCRGLTYEQYF. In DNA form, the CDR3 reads TGTGCCAGCAGCAAAGCGCTTTGCCGGGGGCTAACCTACGAGCAGTACTTC.

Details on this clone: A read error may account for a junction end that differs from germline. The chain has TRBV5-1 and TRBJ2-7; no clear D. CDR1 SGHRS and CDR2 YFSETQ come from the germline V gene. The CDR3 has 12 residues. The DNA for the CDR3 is TGCGCCAGCAGCTTGGCCTCCCACGAGCAGTACTTC. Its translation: CASSLASHEQYF.

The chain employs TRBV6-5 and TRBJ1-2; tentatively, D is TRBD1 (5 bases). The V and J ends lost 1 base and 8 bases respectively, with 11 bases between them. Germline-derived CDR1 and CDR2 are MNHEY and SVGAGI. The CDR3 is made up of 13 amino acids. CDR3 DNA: TGTGCCAGCAGTTACTGGAGGGGTGAAGGCTACACCTTC. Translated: CASSYWRGEGYTF.

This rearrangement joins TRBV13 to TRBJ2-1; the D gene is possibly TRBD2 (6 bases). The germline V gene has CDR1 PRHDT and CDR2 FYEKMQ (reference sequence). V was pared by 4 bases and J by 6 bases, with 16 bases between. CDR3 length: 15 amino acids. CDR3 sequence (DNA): TGTGCCAGCAGCTCTAGGGAACTGGGGGGCAATGAGCAGTTCTTC. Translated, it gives CASSSRELGGNEQFF.

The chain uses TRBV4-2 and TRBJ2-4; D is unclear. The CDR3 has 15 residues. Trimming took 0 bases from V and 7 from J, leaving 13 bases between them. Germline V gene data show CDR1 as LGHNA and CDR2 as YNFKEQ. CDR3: CASSQDQNPLNIQYF. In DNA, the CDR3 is TGTGCCAGCAGCCAAGACCAGAACCCACTTAACATTCAGTACTTC.

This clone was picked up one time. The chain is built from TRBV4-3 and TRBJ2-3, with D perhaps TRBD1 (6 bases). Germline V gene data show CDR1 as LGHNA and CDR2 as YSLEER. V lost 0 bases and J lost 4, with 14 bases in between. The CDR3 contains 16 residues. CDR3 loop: CASSQEPGGPADTQYF. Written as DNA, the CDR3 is TGCGCCAGCAGCCAAGAGCCTGGGGGCCCTGCAGATACGCAGTATTTT.

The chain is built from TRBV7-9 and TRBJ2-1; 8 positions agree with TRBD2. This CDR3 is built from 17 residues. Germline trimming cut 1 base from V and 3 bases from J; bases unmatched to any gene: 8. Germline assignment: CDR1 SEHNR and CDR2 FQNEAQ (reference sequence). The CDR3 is CASSLGSAGVFYNEQFF. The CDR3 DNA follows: TGTGCCAGCAGCTTAGGTTCAGCGGGAGTCTTCTACAATGAGCAGTTCTTC.